A selection of T cell receptor beta chains follows, all from one sample in a study of technical replicates of blood from several donors. Only in-frame clones appear in the TCRdb table, and some are missing; sequencing was by immunoSEQ multiplex PCR. Of 65,000 to 85,000 clones in the sample, 95% to 97% were seen once. Sequencing input: T cells isolated from PBMCs. The receptors were gathered from a human donor in good health. Both conserved end residues are trimmed from each CDR3. The order of the fields is CDR3 protein, clone size, V gene. Clone size is stated in some rows and not others, as once, few, many or a class when expanded.

CDR3 protein: ASSLDRGQNEQY
clone size: .
V gene: TRBV5-1

CDR3 protein: ASSTSGGAYEQY
clone size: .
V gene: TRBV5-5

CDR3 protein: ASSSHMTGQETQY
clone size: .
V gene: TRBV5-5

CDR3 protein: ASSSQGGRNTEAF
clone size: few
V gene: TRBV5-1

CDR3 protein: ASSIDQRGRSFGETQY
clone size: .
V gene: TRBV19

CDR3 protein: ASSLGAQGSGNTIY
clone size: .
V gene: TRBV5-1

CDR3 protein: ASSYSSIPSGYGYT
clone size: .
V gene: TRBV27

CDR3 protein: ASSTTGEWYGYT
clone size: .
V gene: TRBV5-1

CDR3 protein: ASKGLASGTSYNEQF
clone size: .
V gene: TRBV2

CDR3 protein: ASSRSGVRTDTQY
clone size: .
V gene: TRBV6-5

CDR3 protein: ASSSASGASYNEQF
clone size: .
V gene: TRBV18

CDR3 protein: ASSWTGPYNEQF
clone size: .
V gene: TRBV27

CDR3 protein: ASRSPGQRNSGELF
clone size: .
V gene: TRBV11-2

CDR3 protein: ASIQGHQRPDTQY
clone size: .
V gene: TRBV2

CDR3 protein: ASSIALAGLETQY
clone size: .
V gene: TRBV2

CDR3 protein: AWSVIGVQY
clone size: .
V gene: TRBV30

CDR3 protein: ASSEQGLHTEAF
clone size: .
V gene: TRBV6-1